This record concerns one T cell receptor beta chain sequence. This specimen comes from a study of T cell repertoires in cytomegalovirus infection. TCRdb fed the reads into MiXCR, producing one record per CDR3 protein. The sample records approximately 500,000 distinct CDR3 sequences, about 17% being singletons. The receptor was derived from a human donor in good health (CMV status not recorded). Some clones in this sample may be carry-over from other donors' samples. Sample: CD8+ T cells from PBMCs.

CDR3 bases: TGCAGTGCAACCGGACTAGCTACCTACGAGCAGTACTTC. Amino acids: CSATGLATYEQYF. This rearrangement joins TRBV20-1 to TRBJ2-7; 8 bases match TRBD2. After removal of 6 bases from V and 2 bases from J, the junction contained 6 bases not matched to a gene. Germline lookup yields CDR1 DFQATT and CDR2 SNEGSKA (reference sequence). This CDR3 is built from 13 residues.